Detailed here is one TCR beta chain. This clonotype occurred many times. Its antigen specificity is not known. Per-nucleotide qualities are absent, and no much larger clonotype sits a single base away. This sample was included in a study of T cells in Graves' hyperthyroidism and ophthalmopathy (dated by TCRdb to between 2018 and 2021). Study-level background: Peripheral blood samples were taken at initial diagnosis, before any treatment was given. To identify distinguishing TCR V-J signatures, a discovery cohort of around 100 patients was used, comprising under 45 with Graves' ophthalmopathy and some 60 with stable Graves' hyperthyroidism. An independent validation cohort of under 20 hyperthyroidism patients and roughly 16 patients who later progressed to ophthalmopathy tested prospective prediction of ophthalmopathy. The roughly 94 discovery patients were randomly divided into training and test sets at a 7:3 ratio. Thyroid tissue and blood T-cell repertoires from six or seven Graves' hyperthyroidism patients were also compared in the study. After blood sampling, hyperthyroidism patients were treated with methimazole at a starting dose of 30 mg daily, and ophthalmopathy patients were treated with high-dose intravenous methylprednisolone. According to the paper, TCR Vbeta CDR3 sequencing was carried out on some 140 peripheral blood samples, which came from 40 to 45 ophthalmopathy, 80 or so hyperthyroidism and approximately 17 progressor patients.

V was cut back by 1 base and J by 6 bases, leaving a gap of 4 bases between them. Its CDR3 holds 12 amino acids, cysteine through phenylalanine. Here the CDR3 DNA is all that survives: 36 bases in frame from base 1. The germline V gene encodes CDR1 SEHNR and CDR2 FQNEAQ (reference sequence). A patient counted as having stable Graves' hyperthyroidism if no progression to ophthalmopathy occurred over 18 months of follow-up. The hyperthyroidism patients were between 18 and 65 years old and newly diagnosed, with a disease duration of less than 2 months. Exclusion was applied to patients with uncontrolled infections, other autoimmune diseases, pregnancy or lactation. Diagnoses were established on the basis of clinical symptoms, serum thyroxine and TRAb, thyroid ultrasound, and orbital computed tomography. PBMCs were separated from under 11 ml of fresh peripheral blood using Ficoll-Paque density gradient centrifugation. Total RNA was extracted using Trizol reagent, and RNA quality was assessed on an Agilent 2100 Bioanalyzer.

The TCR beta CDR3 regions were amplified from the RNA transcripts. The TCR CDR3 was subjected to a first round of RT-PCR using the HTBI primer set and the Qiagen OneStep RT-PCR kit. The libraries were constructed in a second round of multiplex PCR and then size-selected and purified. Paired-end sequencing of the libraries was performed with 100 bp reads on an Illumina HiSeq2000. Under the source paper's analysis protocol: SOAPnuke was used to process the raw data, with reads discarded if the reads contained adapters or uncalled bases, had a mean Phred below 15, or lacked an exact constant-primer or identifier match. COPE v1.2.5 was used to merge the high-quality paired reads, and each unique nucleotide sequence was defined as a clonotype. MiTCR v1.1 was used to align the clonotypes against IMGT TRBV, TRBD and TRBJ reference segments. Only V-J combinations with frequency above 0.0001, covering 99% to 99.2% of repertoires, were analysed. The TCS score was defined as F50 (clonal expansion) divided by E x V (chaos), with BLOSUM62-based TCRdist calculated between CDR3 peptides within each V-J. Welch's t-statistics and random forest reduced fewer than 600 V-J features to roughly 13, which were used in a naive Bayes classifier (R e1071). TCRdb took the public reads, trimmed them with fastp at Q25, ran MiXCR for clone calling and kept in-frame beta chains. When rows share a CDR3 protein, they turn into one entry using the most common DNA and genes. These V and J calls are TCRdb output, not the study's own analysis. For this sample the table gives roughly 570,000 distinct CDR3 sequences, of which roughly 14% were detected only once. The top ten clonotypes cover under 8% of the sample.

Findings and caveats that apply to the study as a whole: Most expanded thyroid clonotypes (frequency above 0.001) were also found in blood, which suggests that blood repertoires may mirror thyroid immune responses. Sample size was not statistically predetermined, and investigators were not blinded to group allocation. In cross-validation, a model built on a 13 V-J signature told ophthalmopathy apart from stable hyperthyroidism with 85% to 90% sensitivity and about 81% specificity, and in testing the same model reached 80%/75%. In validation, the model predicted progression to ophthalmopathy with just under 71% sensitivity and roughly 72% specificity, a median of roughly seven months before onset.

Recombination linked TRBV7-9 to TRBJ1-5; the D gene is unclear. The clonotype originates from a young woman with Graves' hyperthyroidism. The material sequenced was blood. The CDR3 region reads CASSLEFQPQHF. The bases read TGTGCCAGCAGCTTAGAGTTTCAGCCCCAGCATTTT.